These T cell receptor beta chains were read from a single sample in a study of T cell repertoires in MIS-A myocarditis. The table came from immunoSEQ multiplex PCR; TCRdb's copy has only in-frame clones and leaves some out. The repertoire holds some 10,000 clones, with 85% to 90% as singletons. Sequenced material: thoracic lymph node tissue obtained at autopsy. The receptor source for this set is a man aged 18 to 29 with fulminant myocarditis from multisystem inflammatory syndrome in adults (MIS-A) after COVID-19. CDR3s include the opening cysteine and the closing phenylalanine or tryptophan. Each record gives: CDR3 DNA, CDR3 protein, clone size, D gene, V gene, J gene. A D gene is named only where the DNA matches it firmly. Size is omitted from some rows. Given values are once, few, many or a class for expanded clones.

cdr3_nt: TGTGCCAGCAGTATTACCACAGGGGGCACTGAAGCTTTCTTT; cdr3_aa: CASSITTGGTEAFF; clone_size: NA; d_call: TRBD1; v_call: TRBV28; j_call: TRBJ1-1
cdr3_nt: TGTGCCAGCAGCTTAGTGGAACACAGGGGGGATACGCAGTATTTT; cdr3_aa: CASSLVEHRGDTQYF; clone_size: NA; d_call: TRBD1; v_call: TRBV7-9; j_call: TRBJ2-3
cdr3_nt: TGTGCCAGCAGCCAAGTGGGCAGACCCCAAGAGACCCAGTACTTC; cdr3_aa: CASSQVGRPQETQYF; clone_size: NA; d_call: NA; v_call: TRBV3-1/TRBV3-2; j_call: TRBJ2-5
cdr3_nt: TGTGCCAGCAGCCCTCTCGGACAGAAGGAGGCTTTCTTT; cdr3_aa: CASSPLGQKEAFF; clone_size: NA; d_call: NA; v_call: TRBV9; j_call: TRBJ1-1
cdr3_nt: TGCGCCAGCAGCTTGGAAACAGGGGGTCGCGGCACTGAAGCTTTCTTT; cdr3_aa: CASSLETGGRGTEAFF; clone_size: NA; d_call: TRBD1; v_call: TRBV5-1; j_call: TRBJ1-1
cdr3_nt: TGTGCCAGCAGCCCCGGAACTGAAGCTTTCTTT; cdr3_aa: CASSPGTEAFF; clone_size: NA; d_call: NA; v_call: TRBV6-6; j_call: TRBJ1-1
cdr3_nt: TGTGCCAGCGGGTCCCCGGGACACCGAAACTATGGCTACACCTTC; cdr3_aa: CASGSPGHRNYGYTF; clone_size: NA; d_call: NA; v_call: TRBV27; j_call: TRBJ1-2
cdr3_nt: TGCAGCGTTAACAGTGGCGCCGGGGAGCTGTTTTTT; cdr3_aa: CSVNSGAGELFF; clone_size: NA; d_call: NA; v_call: TRBV29-1; j_call: TRBJ2-2
cdr3_nt: TGTGCCAGCAGCCCTCGAAAGAACAGGGCAGCGAACTCACCCCTCCACTTT; cdr3_aa: CASSPRKNRAANSPLHF; clone_size: NA; d_call: NA; v_call: TRBV6-2/TRBV6-3; j_call: TRBJ1-6
cdr3_nt: TGTGCCAGCAGTTACGACACTGAAGCTTTCTTT; cdr3_aa: CASSYDTEAFF; clone_size: NA; d_call: NA; v_call: TRBV6-2/TRBV6-3; j_call: TRBJ1-1
cdr3_nt: TGCGCCAGCAGCCATGGGGGCCGGGTAAATGAGCAGTTCTTC; cdr3_aa: CASSHGGRVNEQFF; clone_size: once; d_call: NA; v_call: TRBV4-1; j_call: TRBJ2-1
cdr3_nt: TGTGCCAGCAGCTCACAGGGTGGGGGCGTCGAGCAGTACTTC; cdr3_aa: CASSSQGGGVEQYF; clone_size: NA; d_call: NA; v_call: TRBV7-8; j_call: TRBJ2-7
cdr3_nt: TGTGCCAGCAGTGAAGCAAGGGGCCCCCTCTACGAGCAGTACTTC; cdr3_aa: CASSEARGPLYEQYF; clone_size: NA; d_call: NA; v_call: TRBV6-1; j_call: TRBJ2-7
cdr3_nt: TGCAGCGCCGCCTTTAACAGGGGCGGCTACACCTTC; cdr3_aa: CSAAFNRGGYTF; clone_size: NA; d_call: TRBD1; v_call: TRBV29-1; j_call: TRBJ1-2
cdr3_nt: TGTGCCGCCGCAGCGGGTGCGAACACTGAAGCTTTCTTT; cdr3_aa: CAAAAGANTEAFF; clone_size: NA; d_call: NA; v_call: TRBV7-9; j_call: TRBJ1-1
cdr3_nt: TGCAGCGGAGACAGGGATACTGAAGCTTTCTTT; cdr3_aa: CSGDRDTEAFF; clone_size: once; d_call: TRBD1; v_call: TRBV29-1; j_call: TRBJ1-1
cdr3_nt: TGTGCCAGCACCATAGGGACGGTCTTAGGCTACACCTTC; cdr3_aa: CASTIGTVLGYTF; clone_size: NA; d_call: NA; v_call: TRBV6-5; j_call: TRBJ1-2
cdr3_nt: TGTGCCAGCAGTTCTATTACCGGGACAGGGAACTACGAGCAGTACTTC; cdr3_aa: CASSSITGTGNYEQYF; clone_size: NA; d_call: TRBD1; v_call: TRBV6-5; j_call: TRBJ2-7
cdr3_nt: TGTGCCAGCAGCTTAGAAGGTCGTTGGGTTCAGTACTTC; cdr3_aa: CASSLEGRWVQYF; clone_size: NA; d_call: NA; v_call: TRBV7-2; j_call: TRBJ2-4
cdr3_nt: TGTGCCAGTAGTCCCACAATTGGAACCTACGAGCAGTACTTC; cdr3_aa: CASSPTIGTYEQYF; clone_size: NA; d_call: NA; v_call: TRBV19; j_call: TRBJ2-7
cdr3_nt: TGTGCCAGCAGCCAAGATGTTGGCCCCTACGAGCAGTACTTC; cdr3_aa: CASSQDVGPYEQYF; clone_size: NA; d_call: NA; v_call: TRBV4-2; j_call: TRBJ2-7
cdr3_nt: TGCAGTGCTAGTGAACCCTTGGGGGGCGCTTCCCACGAGCAGTACTTC; cdr3_aa: CSASEPLGGASHEQYF; clone_size: NA; d_call: NA; v_call: TRBV20-1; j_call: TRBJ2-7